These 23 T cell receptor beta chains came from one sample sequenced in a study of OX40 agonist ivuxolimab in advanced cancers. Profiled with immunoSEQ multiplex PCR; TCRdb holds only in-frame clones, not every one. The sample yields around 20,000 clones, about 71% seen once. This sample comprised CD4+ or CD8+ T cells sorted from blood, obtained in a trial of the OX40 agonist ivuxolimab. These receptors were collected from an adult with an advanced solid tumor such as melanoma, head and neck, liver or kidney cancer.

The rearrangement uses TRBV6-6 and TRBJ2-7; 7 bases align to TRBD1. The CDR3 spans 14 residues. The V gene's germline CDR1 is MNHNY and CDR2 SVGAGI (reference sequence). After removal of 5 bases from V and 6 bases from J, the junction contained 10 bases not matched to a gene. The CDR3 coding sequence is TGTGCCAGCAGTGACACAGGGGCGGCTGTCGAGCAGTACTTC. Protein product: CASSDTGAAVEQYF.

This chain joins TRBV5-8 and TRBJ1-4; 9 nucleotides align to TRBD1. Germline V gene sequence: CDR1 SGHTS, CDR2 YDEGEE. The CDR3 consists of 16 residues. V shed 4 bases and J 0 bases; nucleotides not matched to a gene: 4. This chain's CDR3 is CASSRQGGATNEKLFF. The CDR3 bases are TGTGCCAGCAGCCGACAGGGGGGGGCAACTAATGAAAAACTGTTTTTT.

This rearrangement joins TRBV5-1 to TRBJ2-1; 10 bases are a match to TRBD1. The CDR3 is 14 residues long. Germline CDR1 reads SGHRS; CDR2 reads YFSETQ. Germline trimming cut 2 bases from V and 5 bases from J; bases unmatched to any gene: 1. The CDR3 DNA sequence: TGCGCCAGCAGCTTAGGGACAGGGGACAATGAGCAGTTCTTC. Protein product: CASSLGTGDNEQFF.

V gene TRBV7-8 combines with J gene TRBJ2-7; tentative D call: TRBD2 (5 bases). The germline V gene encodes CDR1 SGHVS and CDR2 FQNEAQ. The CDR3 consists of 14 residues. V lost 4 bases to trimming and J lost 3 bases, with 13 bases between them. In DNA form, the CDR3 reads TGTGCCAGCAGCTCTGGGGAGACGGTCTACGAGCAGTACTTC. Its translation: CASSSGETVYEQYF. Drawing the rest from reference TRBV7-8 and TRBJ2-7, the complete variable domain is GAGVSQSPRYKVAKRGQDVALRCDPISGHVSLFWYQQALGQGPEFLTYFQNEAQLDKSGLPSDRFFAERPEGSVSTLKIQRTQQEDSAVYLCASSSGETVYEQYFGPGTRLTVT.

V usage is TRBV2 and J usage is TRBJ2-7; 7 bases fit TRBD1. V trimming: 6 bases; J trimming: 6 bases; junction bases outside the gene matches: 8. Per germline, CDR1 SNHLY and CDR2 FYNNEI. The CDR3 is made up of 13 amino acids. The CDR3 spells CASSLGRGLEQYF. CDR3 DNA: TGTGCCAGCAGCTTGGGTAGGGGGCTCGAGCAGTACTTC. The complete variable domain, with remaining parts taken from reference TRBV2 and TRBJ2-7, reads EPEVTQTPSHQVTQMGQEVILRCVPISNHLYFYWYRQILGQKVEFLVSFYNNEISEKSEIFDDQFSVERPDGSNFTLKIRSTKLEDSAMYFCASSLGRGLEQYFGPGTRLTVT.

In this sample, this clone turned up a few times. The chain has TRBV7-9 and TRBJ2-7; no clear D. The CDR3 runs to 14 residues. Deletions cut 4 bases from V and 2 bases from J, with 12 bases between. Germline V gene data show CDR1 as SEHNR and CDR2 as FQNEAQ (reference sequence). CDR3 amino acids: CASSYTVNPYEQYF. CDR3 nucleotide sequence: TGTGCCAGCAGCTATACAGTTAATCCCTACGAGCAGTACTTC.

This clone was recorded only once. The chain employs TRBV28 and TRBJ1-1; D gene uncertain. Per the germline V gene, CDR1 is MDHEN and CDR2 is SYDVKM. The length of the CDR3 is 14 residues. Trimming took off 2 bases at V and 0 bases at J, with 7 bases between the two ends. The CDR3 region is CASSLPALNTEAFF. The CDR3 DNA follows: TGTGCCAGCAGTTTACCAGCCCTGAACACTGAAGCTTTCTTT.

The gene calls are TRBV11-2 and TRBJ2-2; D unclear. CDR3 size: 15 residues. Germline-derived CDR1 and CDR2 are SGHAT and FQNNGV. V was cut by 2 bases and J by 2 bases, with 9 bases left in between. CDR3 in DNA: TGTGCCAGCAGCTTAACCCCCAGAAACACCGGGGAGCTGTTTTTT. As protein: CASSLTPRNTGELFF. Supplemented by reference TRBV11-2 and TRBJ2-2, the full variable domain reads EAGVAQSPRYKIIEKRQSVAFWCNPISGHATLYWYQQILGQGPKLLIQFQNNGVVDDSQLPKDRFSAERLKGVDSTLKIQPAKLEDSAVYLCASSLTPRNTGELFFGEGSRLTVL.

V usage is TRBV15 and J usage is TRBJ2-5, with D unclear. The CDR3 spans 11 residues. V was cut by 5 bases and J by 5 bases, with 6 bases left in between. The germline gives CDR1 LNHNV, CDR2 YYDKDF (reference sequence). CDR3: CATSSRETQYF. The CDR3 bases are TGTGCCACCAGCTCCAGGGAGACCCAGTACTTC. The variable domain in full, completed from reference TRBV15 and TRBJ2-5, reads DAMVIQNPRYQVTQFGKPVTLSCSQTLNHNVMYWYQQKSSQAPKLLFHYYDKDFNNEADTPDNFQSRRPNTSFCFLDIRSPGLGDTAMYLCATSSRETQYFGPGTRLLVL.

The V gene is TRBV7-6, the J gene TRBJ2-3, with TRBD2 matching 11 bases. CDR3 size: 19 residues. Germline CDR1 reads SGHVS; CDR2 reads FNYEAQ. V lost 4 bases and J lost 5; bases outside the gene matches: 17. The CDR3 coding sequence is TGTGCCAGCAGCTCATCCTCCGGGACTAGCGGCAAGGGGTTAGATACGCAGTATTTT. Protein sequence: CASSSSSGTSGKGLDTQYF.

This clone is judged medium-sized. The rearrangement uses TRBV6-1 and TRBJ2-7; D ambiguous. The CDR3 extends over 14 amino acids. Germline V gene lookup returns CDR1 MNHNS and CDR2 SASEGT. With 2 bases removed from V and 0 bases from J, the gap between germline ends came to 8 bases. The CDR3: CASSEHGSSYEQYF. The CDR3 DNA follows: TGTGCCAGCAGTGAACATGGCAGCTCCTACGAGCAGTACTTC.

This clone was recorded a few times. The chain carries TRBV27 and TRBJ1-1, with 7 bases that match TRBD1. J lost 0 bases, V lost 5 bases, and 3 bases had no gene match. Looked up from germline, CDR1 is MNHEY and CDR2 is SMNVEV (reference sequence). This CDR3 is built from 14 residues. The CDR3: CASSIRGLNTEAFF. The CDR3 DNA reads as TGTGCCAGCAGTATCAGGGGGTTGAACACTGAAGCTTTCTTT.

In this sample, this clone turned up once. The CDR3 protein is CARTQRYEQYF. The DNA of the CDR3 is TGTGCCAGAACCCAGCGCTACGAGCAGTACTTC. This sequence joins TRBV5-4 and TRBJ2-7; D is uncertain. The CDR3 covers 11 residues. CDR1 and CDR2 from the germline V gene are SGHNT and YYREEE (reference sequence). V was shortened by 8 bases and J by 3 bases, with 9 bases between the two germline ends.

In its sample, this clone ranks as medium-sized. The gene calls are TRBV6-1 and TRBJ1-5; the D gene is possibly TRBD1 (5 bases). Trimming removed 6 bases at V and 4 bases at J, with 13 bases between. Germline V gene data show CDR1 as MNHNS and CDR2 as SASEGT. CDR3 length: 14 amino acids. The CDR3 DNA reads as TGTGCCAGCAGCCTCATGGGGCTTAATCAGCCCCAGCATTTT. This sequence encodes CASSLMGLNQPQHF.

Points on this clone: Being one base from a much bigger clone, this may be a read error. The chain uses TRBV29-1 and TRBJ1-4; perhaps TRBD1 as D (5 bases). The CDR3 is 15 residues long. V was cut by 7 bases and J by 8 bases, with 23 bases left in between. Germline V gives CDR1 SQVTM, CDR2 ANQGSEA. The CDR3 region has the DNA TGCAGCGCCCGTTTTATGGGTGGGGGAGGGGAAAAACTGTTTTTT. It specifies CSARFMGGGGEKLFF.

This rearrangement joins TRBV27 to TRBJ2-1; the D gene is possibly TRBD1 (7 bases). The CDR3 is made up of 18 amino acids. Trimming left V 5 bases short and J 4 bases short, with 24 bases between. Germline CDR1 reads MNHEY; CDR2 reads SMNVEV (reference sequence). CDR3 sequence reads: CASSDSEGGDSVYNEQFF. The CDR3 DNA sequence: TGTGCCAGCAGTGATTCGGAGGGTGGGGACAGTGTTTACAATGAGCAGTTCTTC.

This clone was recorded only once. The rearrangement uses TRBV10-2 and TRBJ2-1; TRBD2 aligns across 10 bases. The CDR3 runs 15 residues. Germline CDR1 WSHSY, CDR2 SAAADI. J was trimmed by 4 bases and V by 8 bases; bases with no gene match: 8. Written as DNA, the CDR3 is TGCGCCAGCGTTGGGACTAGCGACTTTTACAATGAGCAGTTCTTC. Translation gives CASVGTSDFYNEQFF.

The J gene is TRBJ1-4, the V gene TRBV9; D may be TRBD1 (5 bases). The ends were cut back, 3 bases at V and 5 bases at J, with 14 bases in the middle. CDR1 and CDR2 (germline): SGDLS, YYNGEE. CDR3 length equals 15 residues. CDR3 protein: CASSEGNGANEKLFF. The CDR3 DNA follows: TGTGCCAGCAGCGAGGGGAACGGAGCAAATGAAAAACTGTTTTTT.

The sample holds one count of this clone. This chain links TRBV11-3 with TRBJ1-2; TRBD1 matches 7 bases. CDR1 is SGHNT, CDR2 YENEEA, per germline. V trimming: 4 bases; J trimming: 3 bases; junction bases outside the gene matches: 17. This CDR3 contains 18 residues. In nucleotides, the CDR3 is TGTGCCAGCAGCTCCCACTTCGCGACAGGGCCCTTTTACTATGGCTACACCTTC. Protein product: CASSSHFATGPFYYGYTF.

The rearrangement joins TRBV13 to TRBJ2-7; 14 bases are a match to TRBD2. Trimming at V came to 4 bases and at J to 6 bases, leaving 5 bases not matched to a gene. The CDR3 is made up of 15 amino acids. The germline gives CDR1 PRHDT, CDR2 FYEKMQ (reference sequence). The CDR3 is CASSSLGLAGAEQYF. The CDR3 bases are TGTGCCAGCAGCTCCTTGGGACTAGCGGGAGCCGAGCAGTACTTC. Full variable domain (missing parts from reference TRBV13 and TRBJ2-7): AAGVIQSPRHLIKEKRETATLKCYPIPRHDTVYWYQQGPGQDPQFLISFYEKMQSDKGSIPDRFSAQQFSDYHSELNMSSLELGDSALYFCASSSLGLAGAEQYFGPGTRLTVT.

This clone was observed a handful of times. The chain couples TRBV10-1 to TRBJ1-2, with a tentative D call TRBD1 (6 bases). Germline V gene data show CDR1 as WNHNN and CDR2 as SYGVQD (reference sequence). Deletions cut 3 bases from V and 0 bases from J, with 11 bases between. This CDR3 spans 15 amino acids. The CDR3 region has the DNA TGCGCCAGCAGTGACTACAGGGAGGCTAACTATGGCTACACCTTC. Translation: CASSDYREANYGYTF.

CDR3 protein: CASSDTGAAVEQYF. The CDR3 DNA is TGTGCCAGCAGTGACACAGGGGCGGCTGTCGAGCAGTACTTC. The V gene is TRBV6-5, the J gene TRBJ2-7, with 7 bases identical to TRBD1. Germline V gene sequence: CDR1 MNHEY, CDR2 SVGAGI. The V and J ends lost 5 bases and 6 bases, in that order; junction bases with no gene match: 10. The CDR3 is made up of 14 amino acids.

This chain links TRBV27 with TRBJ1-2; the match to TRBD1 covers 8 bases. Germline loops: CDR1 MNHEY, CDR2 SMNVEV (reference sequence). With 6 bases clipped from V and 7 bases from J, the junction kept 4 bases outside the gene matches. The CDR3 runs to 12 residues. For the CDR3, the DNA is TGTGCCAGCAGCCAGGGGGCCGGTGGCTACACCTTC. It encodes CASSQGAGGYTF.